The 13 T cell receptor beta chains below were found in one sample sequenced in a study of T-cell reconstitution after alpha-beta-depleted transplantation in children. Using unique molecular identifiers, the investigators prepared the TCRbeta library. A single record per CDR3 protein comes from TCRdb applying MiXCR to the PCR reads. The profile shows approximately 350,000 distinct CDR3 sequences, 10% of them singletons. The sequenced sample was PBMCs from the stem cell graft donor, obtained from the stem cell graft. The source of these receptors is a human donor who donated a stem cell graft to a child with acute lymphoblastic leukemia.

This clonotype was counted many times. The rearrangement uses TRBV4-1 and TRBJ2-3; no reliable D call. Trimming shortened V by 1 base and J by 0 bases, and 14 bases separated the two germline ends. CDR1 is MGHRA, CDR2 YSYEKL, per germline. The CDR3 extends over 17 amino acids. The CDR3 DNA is TGCGCCAGCAGCCAAGTCGTCGCGGTGACTAGCACAGATACGCAGTATTTT. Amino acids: CASSQVVAVTSTDTQYF.

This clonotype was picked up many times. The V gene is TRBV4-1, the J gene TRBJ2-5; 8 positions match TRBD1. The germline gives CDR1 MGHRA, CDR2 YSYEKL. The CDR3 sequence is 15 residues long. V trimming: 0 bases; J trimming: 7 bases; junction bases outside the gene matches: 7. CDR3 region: CASSQEGQGRVTQYF. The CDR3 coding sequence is TGCGCCAGCAGCCAAGAAGGACAGGGTAGGGTGACCCAGTACTTC.

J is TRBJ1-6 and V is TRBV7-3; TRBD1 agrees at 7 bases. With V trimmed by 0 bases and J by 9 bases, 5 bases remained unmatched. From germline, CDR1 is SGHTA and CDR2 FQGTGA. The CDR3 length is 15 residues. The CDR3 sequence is CASSLTWDRGSPLHF. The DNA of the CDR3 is TGTGCCAGCAGCTTAACCTGGGACAGAGGTTCACCCCTCCACTTT.

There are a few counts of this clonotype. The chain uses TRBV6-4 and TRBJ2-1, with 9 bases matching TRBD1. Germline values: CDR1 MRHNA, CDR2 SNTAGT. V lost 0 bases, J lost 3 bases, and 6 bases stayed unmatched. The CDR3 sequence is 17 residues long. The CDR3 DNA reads TGTGCCAGCAGTGACTCCGGGGGACAGGGCCTCTACAATGAGCAGTTCTTC. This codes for CASSDSGGQGLYNEQFF.

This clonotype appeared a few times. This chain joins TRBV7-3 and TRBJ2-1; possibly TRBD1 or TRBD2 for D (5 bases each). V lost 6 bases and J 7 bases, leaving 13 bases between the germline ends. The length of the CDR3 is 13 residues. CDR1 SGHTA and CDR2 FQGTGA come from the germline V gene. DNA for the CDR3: TGTGCCAGCAGACCGGGACCGACGAATGAGCAGTTCTTC. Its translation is CASRPGPTNEQFF.

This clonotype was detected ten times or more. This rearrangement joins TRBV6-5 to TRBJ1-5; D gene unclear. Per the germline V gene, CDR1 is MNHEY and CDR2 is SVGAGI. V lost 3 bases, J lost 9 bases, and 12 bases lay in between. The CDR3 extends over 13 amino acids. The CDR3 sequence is CASSYSAAWPQHF. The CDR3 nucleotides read TGTGCCAGCAGTTATTCGGCAGCCTGGCCCCAGCATTTT.

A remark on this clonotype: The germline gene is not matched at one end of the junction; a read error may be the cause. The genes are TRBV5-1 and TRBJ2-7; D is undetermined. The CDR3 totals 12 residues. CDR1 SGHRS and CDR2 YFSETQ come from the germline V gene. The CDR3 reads CAISLAGHEQYF. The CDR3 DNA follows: TGCGCCATCAGCCTGGCCGGGCACGAGCAGTACTTC.

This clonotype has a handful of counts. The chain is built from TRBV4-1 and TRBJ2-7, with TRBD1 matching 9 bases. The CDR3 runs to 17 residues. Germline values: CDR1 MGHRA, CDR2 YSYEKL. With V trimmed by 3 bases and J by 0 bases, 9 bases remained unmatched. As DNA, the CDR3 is TGCGCCAGCAGCCACCGACCTCGGGACAGGGTCTCCTACGAGCAGTACTTC. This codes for CASSHRPRDRVSYEQYF.

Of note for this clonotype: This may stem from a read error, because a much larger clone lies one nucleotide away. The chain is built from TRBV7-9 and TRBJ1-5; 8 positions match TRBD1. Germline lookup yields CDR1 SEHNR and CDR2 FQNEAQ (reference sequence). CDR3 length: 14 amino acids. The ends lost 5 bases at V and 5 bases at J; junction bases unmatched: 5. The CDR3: CASSLRTGHQPQHF. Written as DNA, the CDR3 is TGTGCCAGCAGCCTCCGGACAGGGCATCAGCCCCAGCATTTT.

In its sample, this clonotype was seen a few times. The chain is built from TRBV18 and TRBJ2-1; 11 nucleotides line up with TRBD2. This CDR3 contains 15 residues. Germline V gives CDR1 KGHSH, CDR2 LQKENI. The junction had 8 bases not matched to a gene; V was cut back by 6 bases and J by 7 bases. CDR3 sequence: CASSPTSGSINEQFF. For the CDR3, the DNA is TGTGCCAGCTCGCCTACTAGCGGGAGTATAAATGAGCAGTTCTTC.

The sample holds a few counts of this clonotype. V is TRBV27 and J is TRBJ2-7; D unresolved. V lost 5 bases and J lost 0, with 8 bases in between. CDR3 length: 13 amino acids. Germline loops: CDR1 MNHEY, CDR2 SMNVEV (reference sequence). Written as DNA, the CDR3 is TGTGCCAGCAGTCAACATGGCTCCTACGAGCAGTACTTC. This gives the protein CASSQHGSYEQYF.

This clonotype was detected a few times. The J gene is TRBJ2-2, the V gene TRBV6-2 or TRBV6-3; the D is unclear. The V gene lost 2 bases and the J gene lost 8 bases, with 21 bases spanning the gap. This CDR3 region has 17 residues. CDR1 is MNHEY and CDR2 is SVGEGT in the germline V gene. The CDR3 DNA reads TGTGCCAGCAGTTACCCCCAGGTTGGGGTCAGAGAGGGGGAGCTGTTTTTT. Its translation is CASSYPQVGVREGELFF.

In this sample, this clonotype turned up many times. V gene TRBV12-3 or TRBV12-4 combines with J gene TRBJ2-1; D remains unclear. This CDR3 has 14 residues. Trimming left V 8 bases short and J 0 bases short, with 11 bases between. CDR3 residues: CASGNSSSYNEQFF. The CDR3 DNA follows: TGTGCCAGCGGAAACAGTAGCTCCTACAATGAGCAGTTCTTC.